This TCR beta chain was identified in a study of T cell repertoires in cytomegalovirus infection. TCRdb re-called the reads through MiXCR, storing one row per CDR3 protein. Of approximately 250,000 distinct CDR3 sequences in the sample, roughly 23% were seen once. This clonotype appeared many times. The CDR3 is 16 amino acids. Germline V CDR1 and CDR2: SGHTA, FQGNSA. The V end lost 2 bases, the J end lost 2 bases, and 14 bases lay between the germline ends. Specimen: CD8+ T cells from PBMCs. V is TRBV7-2 and J is TRBJ2-3; D is uncertain. The receptor comes from a human donor in good health (CMV status not recorded). Some clones in this sample may be carry-over from other donors' samples. For the CDR3, the DNA is TGTGCCAGCAGCTTAAACGGTCAGGTGACCACAGATACGCAGTATTTT. Protein product: CASSLNGQVTTDTQYF. The variable domain in full, completed from reference TRBV7-2 and TRBJ2-3, reads GAGVSQSPSNKVTEKGKDVELRCDPISGHTALYWYRQSLGQGLEFLIYFQGNSAPDKSGLPSDRFSAERTGGSVSTLTIQRTQQEDSAVYLCASSLNGQVTTDTQYFGPGTRLTVL.